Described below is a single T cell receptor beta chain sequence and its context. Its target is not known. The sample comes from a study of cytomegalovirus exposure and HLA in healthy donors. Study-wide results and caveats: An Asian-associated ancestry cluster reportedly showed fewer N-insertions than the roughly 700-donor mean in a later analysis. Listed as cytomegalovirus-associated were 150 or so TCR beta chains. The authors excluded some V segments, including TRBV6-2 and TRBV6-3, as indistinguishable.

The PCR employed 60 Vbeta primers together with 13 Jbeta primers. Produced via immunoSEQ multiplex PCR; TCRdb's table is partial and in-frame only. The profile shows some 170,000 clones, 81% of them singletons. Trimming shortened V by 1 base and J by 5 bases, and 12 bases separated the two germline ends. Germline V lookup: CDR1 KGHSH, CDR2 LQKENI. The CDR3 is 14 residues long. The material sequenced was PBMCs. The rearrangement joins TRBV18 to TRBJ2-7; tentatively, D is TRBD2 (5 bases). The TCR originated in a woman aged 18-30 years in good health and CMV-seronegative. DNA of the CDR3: TGTGCCAGCTCACCACGTGAGGGTATCAACGAGCAGTACTTC. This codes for CASSPREGINEQYF.